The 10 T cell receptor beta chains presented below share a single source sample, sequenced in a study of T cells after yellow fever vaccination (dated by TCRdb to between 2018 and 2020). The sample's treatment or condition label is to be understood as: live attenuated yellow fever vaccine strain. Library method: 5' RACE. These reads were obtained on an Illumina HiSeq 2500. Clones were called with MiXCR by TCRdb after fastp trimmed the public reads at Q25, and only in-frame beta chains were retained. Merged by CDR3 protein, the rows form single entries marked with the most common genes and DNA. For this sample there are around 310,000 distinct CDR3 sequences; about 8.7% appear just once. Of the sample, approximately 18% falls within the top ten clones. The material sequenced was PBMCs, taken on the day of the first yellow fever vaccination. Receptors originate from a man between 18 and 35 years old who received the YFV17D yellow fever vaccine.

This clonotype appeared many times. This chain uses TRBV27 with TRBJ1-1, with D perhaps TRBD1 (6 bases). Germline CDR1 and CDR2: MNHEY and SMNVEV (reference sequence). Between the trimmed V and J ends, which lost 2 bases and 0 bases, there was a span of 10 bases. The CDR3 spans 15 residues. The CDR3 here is CASSLTGQLNTEAFF. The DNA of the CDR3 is TGTGCCAGCAGTTTAACCGGACAGCTGAACACTGAAGCTTTCTTT.

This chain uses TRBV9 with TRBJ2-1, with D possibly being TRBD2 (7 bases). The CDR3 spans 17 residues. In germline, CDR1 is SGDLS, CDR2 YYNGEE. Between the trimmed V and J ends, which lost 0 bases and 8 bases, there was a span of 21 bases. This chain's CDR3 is CASSVVAVGGGRDEQFF. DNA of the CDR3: TGTGCCAGCAGCGTAGTCGCGGTTGGGGGGGGCCGGGATGAGCAGTTCTTC.

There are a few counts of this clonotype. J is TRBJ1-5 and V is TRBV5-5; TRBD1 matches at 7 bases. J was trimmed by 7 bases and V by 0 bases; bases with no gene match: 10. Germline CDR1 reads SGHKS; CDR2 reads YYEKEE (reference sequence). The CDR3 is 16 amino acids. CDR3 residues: CASSLVWDSLGQPQHF. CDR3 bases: TGTGCCAGCAGCTTGGTATGGGACAGCCTCGGGCAGCCCCAGCATTTT.

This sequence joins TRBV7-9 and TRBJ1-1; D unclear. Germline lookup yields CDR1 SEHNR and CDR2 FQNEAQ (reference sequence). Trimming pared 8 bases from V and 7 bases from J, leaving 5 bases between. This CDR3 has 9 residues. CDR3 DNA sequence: TGTGCCAGCCAAGGTGAAGCTTTCTTT. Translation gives CASQGEAFF.

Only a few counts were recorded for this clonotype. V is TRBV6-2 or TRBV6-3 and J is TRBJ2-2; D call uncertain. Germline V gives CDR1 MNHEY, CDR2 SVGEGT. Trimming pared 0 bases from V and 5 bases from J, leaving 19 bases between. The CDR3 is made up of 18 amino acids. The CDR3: CASSYSNPRLWVTGELFF. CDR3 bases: TGTGCCAGCAGTTACTCGAATCCGCGGTTATGGGTTACCGGGGAGCTGTTTTTT.

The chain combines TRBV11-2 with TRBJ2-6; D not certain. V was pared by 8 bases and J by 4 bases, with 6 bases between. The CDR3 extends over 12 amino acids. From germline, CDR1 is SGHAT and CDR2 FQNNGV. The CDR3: CASSRGANVLTF. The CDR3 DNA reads TGTGCCAGCTCCCGGGGGGCCAACGTCCTGACTTTC.

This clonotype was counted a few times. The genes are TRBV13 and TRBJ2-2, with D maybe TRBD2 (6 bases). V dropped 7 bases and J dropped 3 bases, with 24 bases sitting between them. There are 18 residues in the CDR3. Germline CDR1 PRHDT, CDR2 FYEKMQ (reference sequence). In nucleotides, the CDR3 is TGTGCCAGCAACCAAGGACTACCTAAACGAGACTACACCGGGGAGCTGTTTTTT. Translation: CASNQGLPKRDYTGELFF.

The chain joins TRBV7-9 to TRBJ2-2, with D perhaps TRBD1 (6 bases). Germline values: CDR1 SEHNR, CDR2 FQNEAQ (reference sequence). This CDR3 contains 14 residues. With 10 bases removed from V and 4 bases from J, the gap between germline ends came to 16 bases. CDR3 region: CATRGGYGTGELFF. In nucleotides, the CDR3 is TGTGCCACCCGAGGGGGTTACGGCACCGGGGAGCTGTTTTTT.

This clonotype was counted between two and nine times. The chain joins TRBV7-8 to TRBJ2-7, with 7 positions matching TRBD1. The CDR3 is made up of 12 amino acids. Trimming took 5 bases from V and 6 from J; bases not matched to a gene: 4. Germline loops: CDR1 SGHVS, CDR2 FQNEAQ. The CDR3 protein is CASSTRTGEQYV. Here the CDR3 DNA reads TGTGCCAGCAGCACTCGGACAGGCGAGCAGTACGTC.

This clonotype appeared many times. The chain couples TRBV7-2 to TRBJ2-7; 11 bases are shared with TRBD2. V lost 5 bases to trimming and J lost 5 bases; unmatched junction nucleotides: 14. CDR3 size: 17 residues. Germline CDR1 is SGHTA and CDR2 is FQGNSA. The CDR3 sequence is CASSASWASGGLDEQYF. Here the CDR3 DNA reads TGTGCCAGCAGCGCGTCCTGGGCTAGCGGGGGGCTGGACGAGCAGTACTTC.